This T cell receptor beta chain was identified in a study of response to subunit inactivated influenza vaccine. Study-level findings and limits: Few additional T cells are recruited per seasonal influenza vaccination, authors suggested.

The CDR3 consists of 11 residues. The V end was cut by 8 bases, the J end by 5 bases, with 9 bases between. From germline, CDR1 is SGHTA and CDR2 FQGNSA. TCRdb processed the RT-PCR reads anew with MiXCR; each CDR3 protein has one entry. The table lists 400,000 to 550,000 distinct CDR3 sequences, about 25% of them singletons. This clonotype was picked up a small number of times. What it recognizes is unknown. The chain combines TRBV7-2 with TRBJ2-5, with a possible D match to TRBD1 (5 bases). The sample in question was CD4+ T cells sorted from PBMCs, obtained approximately 5 days after vaccination. The origin of this receptor is a man over 45 who received an inactivated influenza vaccine. The CDR3, as DNA: TGTGCCAGCGGCCACAGGGAGACCCAGTACTTC. This encodes CASGHRETQYF.